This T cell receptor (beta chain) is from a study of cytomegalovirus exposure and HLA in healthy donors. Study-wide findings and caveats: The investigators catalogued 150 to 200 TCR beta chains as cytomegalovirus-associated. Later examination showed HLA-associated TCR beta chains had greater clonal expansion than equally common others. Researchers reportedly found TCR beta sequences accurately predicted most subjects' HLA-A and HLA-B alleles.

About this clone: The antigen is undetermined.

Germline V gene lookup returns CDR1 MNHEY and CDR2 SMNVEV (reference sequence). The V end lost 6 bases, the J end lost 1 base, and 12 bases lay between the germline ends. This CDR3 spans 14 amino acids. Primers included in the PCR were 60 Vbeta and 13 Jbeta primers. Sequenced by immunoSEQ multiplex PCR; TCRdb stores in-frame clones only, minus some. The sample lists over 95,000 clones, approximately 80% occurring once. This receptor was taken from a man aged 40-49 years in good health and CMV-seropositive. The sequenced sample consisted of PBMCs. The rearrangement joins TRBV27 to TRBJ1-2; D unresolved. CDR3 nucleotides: TGTGCCAGCAGCAGCCGAGGTGGTAACTATGGCTACACCTTC. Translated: CASSSRGGNYGYTF.